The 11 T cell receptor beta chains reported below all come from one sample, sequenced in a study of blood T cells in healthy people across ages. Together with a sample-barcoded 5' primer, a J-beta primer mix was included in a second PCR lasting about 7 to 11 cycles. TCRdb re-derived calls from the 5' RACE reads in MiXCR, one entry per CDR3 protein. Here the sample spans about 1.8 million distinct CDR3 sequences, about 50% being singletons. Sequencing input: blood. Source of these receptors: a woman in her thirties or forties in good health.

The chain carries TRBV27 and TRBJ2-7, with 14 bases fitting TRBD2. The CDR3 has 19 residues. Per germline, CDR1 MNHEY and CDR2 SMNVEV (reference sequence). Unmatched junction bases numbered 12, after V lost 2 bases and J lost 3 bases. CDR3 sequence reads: CASSLVRGLAGGPYYEQYF. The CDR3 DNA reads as TGTGCCAGCAGTTTAGTTCGAGGACTAGCGGGGGGCCCTTACTACGAGCAGTACTTC.

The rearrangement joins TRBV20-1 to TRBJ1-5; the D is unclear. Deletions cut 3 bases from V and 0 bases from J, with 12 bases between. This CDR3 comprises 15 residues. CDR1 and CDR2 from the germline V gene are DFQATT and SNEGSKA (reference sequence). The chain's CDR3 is CSASGRLYSNQPQHF. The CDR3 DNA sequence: TGCAGTGCTAGCGGGCGACTCTATAGCAATCAGCCCCAGCATTTT.

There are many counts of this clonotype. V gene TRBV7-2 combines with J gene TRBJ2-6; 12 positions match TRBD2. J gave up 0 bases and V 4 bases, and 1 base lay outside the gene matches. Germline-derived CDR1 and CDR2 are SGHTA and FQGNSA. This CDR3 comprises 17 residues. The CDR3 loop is CASSSLAGGSGANVLTF. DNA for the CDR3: TGTGCCAGCAGCTCACTAGCGGGGGGCTCTGGGGCCAACGTCCTGACTTTC.

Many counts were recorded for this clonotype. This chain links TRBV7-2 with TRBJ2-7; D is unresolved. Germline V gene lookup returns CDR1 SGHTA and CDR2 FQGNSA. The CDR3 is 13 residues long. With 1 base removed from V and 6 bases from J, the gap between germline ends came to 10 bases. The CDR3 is CASSLVTSGEQYF. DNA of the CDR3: TGTGCCAGCAGCTTAGTAACATCGGGCGAGCAGTACTTC.

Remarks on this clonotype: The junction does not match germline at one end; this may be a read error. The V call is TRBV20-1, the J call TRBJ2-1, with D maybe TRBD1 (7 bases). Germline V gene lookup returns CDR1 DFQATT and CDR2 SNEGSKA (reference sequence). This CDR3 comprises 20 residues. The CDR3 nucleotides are TGCAATGCTAGGGGCCAGGGGGAGGCGAAAACCGATCTAAAGTACGATGAGCAGTTCTTC. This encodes CNARGQGEAKTDLKYDEQFF.

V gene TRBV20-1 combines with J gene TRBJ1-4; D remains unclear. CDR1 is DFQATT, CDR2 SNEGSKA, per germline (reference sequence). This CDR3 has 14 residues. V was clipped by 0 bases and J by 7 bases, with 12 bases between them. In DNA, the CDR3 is TGCAGTGCTAGAGATTCCGGGGTGACTGAAAAACTGTTTTTT. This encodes CSARDSGVTEKLFF.

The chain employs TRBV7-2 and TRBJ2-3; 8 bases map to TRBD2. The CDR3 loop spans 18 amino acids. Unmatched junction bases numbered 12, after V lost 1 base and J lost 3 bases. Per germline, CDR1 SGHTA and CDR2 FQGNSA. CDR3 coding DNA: TGTGCCAGCAGCTTAGGGGGCTTTTCTCGGGGGGGTACAGATACGCAGTATTTT. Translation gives CASSLGGFSRGGTDTQYF.

The CDR3 is CASSEGGGTEETQYF. The CDR3 coding sequence is TGTGCCAGCAGCGAGGGGGGAGGGACAGAAGAGACCCAGTACTTC. This sequence joins TRBV9 and TRBJ2-7, with D perhaps given as TRBD1 or TRBD2 (7 bases each). The end of the DNA fits TRBJ2-5 better, so the J call may be wrong. CDR1 is SGDLS, CDR2 YYNGEE, per germline. The CDR3 is 15 residues long.

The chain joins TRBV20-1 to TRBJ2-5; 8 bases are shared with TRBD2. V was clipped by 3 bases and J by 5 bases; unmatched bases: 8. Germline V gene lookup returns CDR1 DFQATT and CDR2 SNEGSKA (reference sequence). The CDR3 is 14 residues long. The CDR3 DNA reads TGCAGTGCTAGCTTCGGGGGGGCCGTGGAGACCCAGTACTTC. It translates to CSASFGGAVETQYF.

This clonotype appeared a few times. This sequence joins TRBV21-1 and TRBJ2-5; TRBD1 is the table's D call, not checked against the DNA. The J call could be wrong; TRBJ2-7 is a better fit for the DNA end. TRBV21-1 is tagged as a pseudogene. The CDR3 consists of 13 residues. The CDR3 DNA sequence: TGTGCCAGCAACTTGAACAGGGTTCGCGAGCAGTACTTC. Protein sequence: CASNLNRVREQYF.

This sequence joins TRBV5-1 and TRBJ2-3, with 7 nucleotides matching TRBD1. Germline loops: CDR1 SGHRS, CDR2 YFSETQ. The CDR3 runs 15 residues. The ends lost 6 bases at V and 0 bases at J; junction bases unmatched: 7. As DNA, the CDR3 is TGCGCCAGCACCATCGGACAGGTTAGCACAGATACGCAGTATTTT. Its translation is CASTIGQVSTDTQYF.